This entry lists 31 T cell receptor beta chains sequenced from one sample in a study of blood T cells in healthy people across ages. The second PCR ran roughly 7 to 12 cycles with a sample-barcoded 5' primer and J-beta primers. MiXCR, run by TCRdb on the 5' RACE reads, gives a single entry per CDR3 protein. The sample carries more than 1,000,000 distinct CDR3 sequences, 20% to 25% recorded once. These same records also appear under a second study, on T cells of mothers and their children.

The sequenced sample consisted of blood. All receptors come from a girl between 2 and 10 years old in good health.

This clonotype was observed a handful of times. The chain couples TRBV13 to TRBJ1-1; 9 bases are shared with TRBD1. The CDR3 is 12 residues long. V shed 6 bases and J 11 bases; nucleotides not matched to a gene: 7. CDR1 is PRHDT and CDR2 is FYEKMQ in the germline V gene (reference sequence). CDR3 nucleotide sequence: TGTGCCAGCAGTGCCGGGACAGGGAAGGCTTTCTTT. Its protein product is CASSAGTGKAFF.

J is TRBJ1-4 and V is TRBV12-3 or TRBV12-4; no firm D call. The CDR3 sequence is 13 residues long. V gave up 1 base and J gave up 3 bases, with 3 bases separating them. The CDR3 coding sequence is TGTGCCAGCAGTTTAGATCCTAATGAAAAACTGTTTTTT. Protein: CASSLDPNEKLFF.

The rearrangement joins TRBV5-1 to TRBJ2-5; 7 bases align to TRBD1. The CDR3 runs 15 residues. Germline trimming cut 2 bases from V and 3 bases from J; bases unmatched to any gene: 7. Germline CDR1 is SGHRS and CDR2 is YFSETQ. CDR3 in DNA: TGCGCCAGCAGCTTTAGGGACAGAGGCGAAGAGACCCAGTACTTC. This gives the protein CASSFRDRGEETQYF. Complete variable domain (other parts from reference TRBV5-1 and TRBJ2-5): KAGVTQTPRYLIKTRGQQVTLSCSPISGHRSVSWYQQTPGQGLQFLFEYFSETQRNKGNFPGRFSGRQFSNSRSEMNVSTLELGDSALYLCASSFRDRGEETQYFGPGTRLLVL.

J is TRBJ1-1 and V is TRBV20-1; 7 positions agree with TRBD1. CDR1 DFQATT and CDR2 SNEGSKA come from the germline V gene (reference sequence). After removal of 1 base from V and 5 bases from J, the junction contained 4 bases not matched to a gene. The CDR3 sequence is 13 residues long. In DNA form, the CDR3 reads TGCAGTGCTAGAGCCCAGGGGGGAACTGAAGCTTTCTTT. Its translation is CSARAQGGTEAFF.

This clonotype was seen ten or more times. The rearrangement links TRBV6-1 to TRBJ2-5; no firm D call. The CDR3 is 12 amino acids. The germline V and J ends were trimmed by 0 bases and 4 bases, with 3 bases remaining between them. CDR1 is MNHNS, CDR2 SASEGT, per germline. CDR3 bases: TGTGCCAGCAGTGAAGCTAGAGAGACCCAGTACTTC. Translated, it gives CASSEARETQYF.

This clonotype has just a few counts. The chain has TRBV7-2 and TRBJ1-1; weak D call: TRBD1 (6 bases). From germline, CDR1 is SGHTA and CDR2 FQGNSA. V lost 7 bases and J lost 5, with 23 bases in between. The CDR3 runs to 16 residues. CDR3 bases: TGTGCCAGCACCCTTCCGGGGGAGGTCAGGGGAACTGAAGCTTTCTTT. Its protein is CASTLPGEVRGTEAFF. The full variable domain, rest sourced from reference TRBV7-2 and TRBJ1-1, is GAGVSQSPSNKVTEKGKDVELRCDPISGHTALYWYRQSLGQGLEFLIYFQGNSAPDKSGLPSDRFSAERTGGSVSTLTIQRTQQEDSAVYLCASTLPGEVRGTEAFFGQGTRLTVV.

This clonotype was found a few times. The J gene is TRBJ2-5, the V gene TRBV7-8, with a possible D match to TRBD1 (5 bases). CDR3 length: 15 residues. The V end lost 1 base, the J end lost 2 bases, and 11 bases lay between the germline ends. CDR1 is SGHVS and CDR2 is FQNEAQ in the germline V gene. In DNA, the CDR3 is TGTGCCAGCAGCTTAGTTGGGGCATCGCAAGAGACCCAGTACTTC. This translates into CASSLVGASQETQYF.

The chain uses TRBV29-1 and TRBJ1-4; D is undetermined. V was pared by 3 bases and J by 8 bases, with 10 bases between. The CDR3 spans 12 residues. The V gene's germline CDR1 is SQVTM and CDR2 ANQGSEA. CDR3: CSVDMGVEKLFF. DNA for the CDR3: TGCAGCGTTGATATGGGAGTGGAAAAACTGTTTTTT.

The genes are TRBV11-3 and TRBJ2-1, with TRBD1 identical over 10 bases. In germline, CDR1 is SGHNT, CDR2 YENEEA. J was trimmed by 8 bases and V by 5 bases; bases with no gene match: 9. The CDR3 has 15 amino acids. CDR3 region: CASSRRTGGFDEQFF. Written as DNA, the CDR3 is TGTGCCAGCAGCCGCAGGACAGGGGGGTTCGATGAGCAGTTCTTC.

The count of this clonotype is one. The V and J genes are TRBV20-1 and TRBJ2-5, with 8 bases aligning to TRBD1. The CDR3 spans 18 residues. From germline, CDR1 is DFQATT and CDR2 SNEGSKA (reference sequence). V lost 1 base, J lost 3 bases, and 16 bases stayed unmatched. CDR3 protein: CSARGLSSPDRVEETQYF. CDR3 in DNA: TGCAGTGCTAGAGGGCTATCTTCGCCGGACAGGGTGGAAGAGACCCAGTACTTC.

The chain couples TRBV24-1 to TRBJ2-3; no clear D gene. The CDR3 contains 14 residues. CDR1 is KGHDR, CDR2 SFDVKD, per germline. Trimming stripped 4 bases from V and 3 bases from J, with 10 bases between. In nucleotides, the CDR3 is TGTGCCACCAGTGAGAGAGGCATGACAGATACGCAGTATTTT. This codes for CATSERGMTDTQYF.

The chain has TRBV6-1 and TRBJ1-5; no definite D call. Germline V gene data show CDR1 as MNHNS and CDR2 as SASEGT. The CDR3 runs to 13 residues. V was clipped by 7 bases and J by 1 base, with 8 bases between them. The CDR3 sequence: CASIEGSNQPQHF. The CDR3 DNA follows: TGTGCCAGCATAGAAGGGAGCAATCAGCCCCAGCATTTT.

This clonotype was counted only a few times. The chain combines TRBV29-1 with TRBJ1-1, with D unresolved. The germline CDR1 and CDR2 sequences are SQVTM and ANQGSEA. The CDR3 is 14 residues long. Between the trimmed V and J ends, which lost 3 bases and 4 bases, there was a span of 15 bases. The CDR3 sequence: CSVEKGSGSTEAFF. The CDR3 DNA reads as TGCAGCGTTGAGAAAGGCTCGGGGTCCACTGAAGCTTTCTTT.

This clonotype was detected only a few times. This sequence joins TRBV9 and TRBJ2-4, with D perhaps matching TRBD2 (6 bases). Germline CDR1 and CDR2: SGDLS and YYNGEE. V was clipped by 2 bases and J by 6 bases, with 15 bases between them. The CDR3 sequence is 15 residues long. This CDR3 is CASSVGWASANIQYF. CDR3 DNA sequence: TGTGCCAGCAGCGTCGGGTGGGCTAGCGCAAACATTCAGTACTTC.

The chain recombines TRBV7-9 with TRBJ2-7; D might be TRBD1 (5 bases). V gave up 3 bases and J gave up 3 bases, with 15 bases separating them. Germline V gene lookup returns CDR1 SEHNR and CDR2 FQNEAQ (reference sequence). The CDR3 loop spans 15 amino acids. The CDR3 bases are TGTGCCAGCAGCTTTTCCTGGACACCTCTCTACGAGCAGTACTTC. Translated: CASSFSWTPLYEQYF.

This clonotype was detected a few times. V gene TRBV4-2 combines with J gene TRBJ2-1, with TRBD1 as a possible D gene (5 bases). CDR3 length equals 17 residues. Per germline, CDR1 LGHNA and CDR2 YNFKEQ. The V end was cut by 0 bases, the J end by 2 bases, with 14 bases between. CDR3 DNA sequence: TGTGCCAGCAGCCAAGAGATTGGGGCCTTCGCCTACAATGAGCAGTTCTTC. It encodes CASSQEIGAFAYNEQFF.

The chain links TRBV28 to TRBJ2-7; 9 nucleotides line up with TRBD1. This CDR3 contains 15 residues. The V and J ends lost 8 bases and 0 bases, in that order; junction bases with no gene match: 8. CDR1 is MDHEN and CDR2 is SYDVKM in the germline V gene. The CDR3 is CASLDRGDLSYEQYF. CDR3 bases: TGTGCCAGCCTTGACAGGGGGGATCTCTCCTACGAGCAGTACTTC.

This clonotype was seen a handful of times. At one of its ends the junction is not consistent with the germline gene, which may arise from a read error. CDR3 bases: TGCGCCAGCAGCGATTCGACAGGGCTTTTGGACTATGGCTGCACCTTC. Translated, it gives CASSDSTGLLDYGCTF. V and J are TRBV5-1 and TRBJ1-2, with 7 bases that match TRBD1. The CDR3 contains 16 residues. Per germline, CDR1 SGHRS and CDR2 YFSETQ.

Worth noting for this clonotype: At one end the junction does not follow the germline gene, possibly because of a read error. The chain employs TRBV20-1 and TRBJ2-1, with unresolved D. Germline V gene data show CDR1 as DFQATT and CDR2 as SNEGSKA (reference sequence). The CDR3 extends over 14 amino acids. The CDR3 sequence is CSARDNTSYNEQFF. The DNA for the CDR3 is TGCAGTGCCAGAGACAATACCTCCTACAATGAGCAGTTCTTC.

A few counts support this clonotype. The CDR3 ends on some other residue instead of the conserved phenylalanine or tryptophan, so this is likely a read error. J is TRBJ1-1 and V is TRBV7-9, with D possibly TRBD1 on 6 matching bases. The CDR3 length is 13 residues. The ends were cut back, 1 base at V and 5 bases at J, with 8 bases in the middle. Per germline, CDR1 SEHNR and CDR2 FQNEAQ (reference sequence). The DNA for the CDR3 is TGTGCCAGCAGCTTAGAGGGGGGTACTGAAGCTTTCCTT. Its translation is CASSLEGGTEAFL.

The chain uses TRBV18 and TRBJ1-1, with TRBD1 as a possible D gene (5 bases). The CDR3 consists of 14 residues. CDR1 and CDR2 from the germline V gene are KGHSH and LQKENI. V lost 3 bases, J lost 1 base, and 9 bases lay in between. The DNA of the CDR3 is TGTGCCAGCTCACCGGGGGGTGAGAACACTGAAGCTTTCTTT. Its translation is CASSPGGENTEAFF.

Only a few counts were recorded for this clonotype. The V gene is TRBV7-2, the J gene TRBJ2-5, with TRBD2 matching over 12 bases. Germline V gene lookup returns CDR1 SGHTA and CDR2 FQGNSA. V trimming: 5 bases; J trimming: 2 bases; junction bases outside the gene matches: 6. This CDR3 is built from 16 residues. The CDR3 nucleotides read TGTGCCAGCAGCGAATCGCTAGCGGGGGGGCAAGAGACCCAGTACTTC. Amino acid sequence: CASSESLAGGQETQYF.

This clonotype was seen more than once but under ten times. The chain recombines TRBV13 with TRBJ1-6; D is unclear. Germline CDR1 is PRHDT and CDR2 is FYEKMQ (reference sequence). V was trimmed by 0 bases and J by 8 bases, leaving 8 bases between them. The CDR3 loop spans 14 amino acids. The CDR3 region has the DNA TGTGCCAGCAGCTTAGGAGGAGTAGATTCACCCCTCCACTTT. Translating it yields CASSLGGVDSPLHF.

The chain carries TRBV6-1 and TRBJ2-5; 11 positions match TRBD1. The J call may be faulty, since TRBJ2-7 better matches the DNA end. The germline CDR1 and CDR2 sequences are MNHNS and SASEGT. The CDR3 has 16 amino acids. CDR3 nucleotides: TGTGCCAGCAGTGCAGGACAGGGGGCATTTATGTACGAGCAGTACTTC. Protein product: CASSAGQGAFMYEQYF.

This clonotype has more than one count but fewer than ten. The chain has TRBV7-9 and TRBJ1-2; TRBD1 agrees at 10 bases. The CDR3 sequence is 13 residues long. V trimming: 7 bases; J trimming: 5 bases; junction bases outside the gene matches: 4. Germline CDR1 is SEHNR and CDR2 is FQNEAQ (reference sequence). CDR3 DNA: TGTGCCAGCAAAGGGACAGGGGATTATGGCTACACCTTC. It codes for CASKGTGDYGYTF.

This clonotype has just a few counts. The chain uses TRBV6-1 and TRBJ2-1; D possibly corresponds to TRBD2 (6 bases). Trimming took 11 bases from V and 0 from J, leaving 8 bases between them. The CDR3 totals 12 residues. Germline values: CDR1 MNHNS, CDR2 SASEGT. The CDR3 DNA follows: TGTGCCGGGGGGAGCTCCTACAATGAGCAGTTCTTC. Translated, it gives CAGGSSYNEQFF.

The gene calls are TRBV28 and TRBJ2-4, with D maybe TRBD2 (5 bases). Trimming left V 6 bases short and J 3 bases short, with 15 bases between. This CDR3 has 15 amino acids. Germline assignment: CDR1 MDHEN and CDR2 SYDVKM. In DNA form, the CDR3 reads TGTGCCAGCAGCTCGCTAGCTATTGACAAAAACATTCAGTACTTC. Protein product: CASSSLAIDKNIQYF.

V gene TRBV5-1 combines with J gene TRBJ1-5; 10 bases are a match to TRBD1. The CDR3 length is 14 residues. V shed 4 bases and J 5 bases; nucleotides not matched to a gene: 3. Germline values: CDR1 SGHRS, CDR2 YFSETQ. CDR3 bases: TGCGCCAGCAGCGTTGGGACAGGGGATCAGCCCCAGCATTTT. Amino acids: CASSVGTGDQPQHF. The entire variable domain, with the rest obtained from reference TRBV5-1 and TRBJ1-5, is as follows: KAGVTQTPRYLIKTRGQQVTLSCSPISGHRSVSWYQQTPGQGLQFLFEYFSETQRNKGNFPGRFSGRQFSNSRSEMNVSTLELGDSALYLCASSVGTGDQPQHFGDGTRLSIL.

This clonotype was counted a few times. V is TRBV25-1 and J is TRBJ2-7; D is undetermined. Germline-derived CDR1 and CDR2 are MGHDK and SYGVNS. The germline V and J ends were trimmed by 3 bases and 0 bases, with 15 bases remaining between them. This CDR3 has 16 amino acids. The CDR3 is CASSDYTTASSYEQYF. The CDR3 bases are TGTGCCAGCAGTGATTATACGACGGCCAGCTCCTACGAGCAGTACTTC.

The V call is TRBV3-1, the J call TRBJ2-1; 8 positions match TRBD1. Losses at the gene ends were 5 bases for V and 10 bases for J; bases not matched to a gene: 4. This CDR3 has 12 residues. Per germline, CDR1 LGHDT and CDR2 YNNKEL (reference sequence). The CDR3 bases are TGTGCCAGCAGCTTCCGGGACAGGGAGCAGTTCTTC. This encodes CASSFRDREQFF.

This clonotype was counted a few times. V gene TRBV6-1 combines with J gene TRBJ2-7; maybe TRBD2 (5 bases). Trimming left V 4 bases short and J 2 bases short, with 15 bases between. The V gene's germline CDR1 is MNHNS and CDR2 SASEGT. The CDR3 is 15 residues long. The CDR3 nucleotides are TGTGCCAGCAGTGTCTCCCGGGGAACTCCCTACGAGCAGTACTTC. Protein: CASSVSRGTPYEQYF.